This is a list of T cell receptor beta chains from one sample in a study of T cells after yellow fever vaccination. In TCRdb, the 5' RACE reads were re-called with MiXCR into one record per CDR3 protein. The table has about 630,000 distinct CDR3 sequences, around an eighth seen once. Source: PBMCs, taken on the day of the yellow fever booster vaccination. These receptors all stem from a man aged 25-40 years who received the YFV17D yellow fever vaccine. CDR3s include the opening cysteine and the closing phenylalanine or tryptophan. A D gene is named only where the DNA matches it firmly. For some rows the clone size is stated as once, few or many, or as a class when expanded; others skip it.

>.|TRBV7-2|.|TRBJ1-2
TGTGCCAGCAGCTTATCAGGGTACACCTTC
CASSLSGYTF
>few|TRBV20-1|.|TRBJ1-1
TGCAGTGCTAGAGATCCCACCACCAGGGCCAGGAACACTGAAGCTTTCTTT
CSARDPTTRARNTEAFF
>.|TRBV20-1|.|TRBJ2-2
TGCAGTGCTAGAGAAGCCCCCCTTATGGTCGGGGAGCTGTTTTTT
CSAREAPLMVGELFF
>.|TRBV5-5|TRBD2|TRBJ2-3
TGTGCCAGCAGCGGGAGGGCTAGCACAGATACGCAGTATTTT
CASSGRASTDTQYF
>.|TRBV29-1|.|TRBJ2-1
TGCAGCGTGCTAACAGAGTCCTTTGATGAGCAGTTCTTC
CSVLTESFDEQFF
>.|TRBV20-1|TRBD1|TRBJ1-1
TGCAGAGCCCGGACAGGGGGCCACCTTGACACTGAAGCTTTCTTT
CRARTGGHLDTEAFF
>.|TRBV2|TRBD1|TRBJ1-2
TGTGCCAGCAGTGACCGTCGACAGGGGGATACGGCAGCTGGCTACACCTTC
CASSDRRQGDTAAGYTF
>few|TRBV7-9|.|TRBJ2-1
TGTGCCAGCAGCCCCCGAAGCCCTGGAGCCTACAATGAGCAGTTCTTC
CASSPRSPGAYNEQFF
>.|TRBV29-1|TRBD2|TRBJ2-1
TGCAGCGCCTTTACCGGGACTAGCGTCTACAATGAGCAGTTCTTC
CSAFTGTSVYNEQFF
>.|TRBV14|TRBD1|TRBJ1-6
TGTGCCAGCAGCCAGATAACAGGGGTGGAATCACCCCTCCACTTT
CASSQITGVESPLHF
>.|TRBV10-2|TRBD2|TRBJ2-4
TGCGCCAGCAGTGTGGGGACTAGAATGGCGGCGGGCATTCAGTACTTC
CASSVGTRMAAGIQYF
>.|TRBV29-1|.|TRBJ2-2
TGCAGCGTTGAACGCGGGGACACCGGGGAGCTGTTTTTT
CSVERGDTGELFF
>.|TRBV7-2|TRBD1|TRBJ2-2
TGTGCCAGCAGCCCCATCAGGGGACAGGGACGGACCGGGGAGCTGTTTTTT
CASSPIRGQGRTGELFF
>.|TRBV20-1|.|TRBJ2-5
TGCAGTGCTAGAGATGAGGATGGAGAGACCCAGTACTTC
CSARDEDGETQYF
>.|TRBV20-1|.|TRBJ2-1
TGCAGTGCCACCGGACAGCCCTCCTACAATGAGCAGTTCTTC
CSATGQPSYNEQFF
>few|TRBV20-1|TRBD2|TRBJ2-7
TGCAGTGCGACCGAGCGGGAGCCTCAAGAGCAGTACTTC
CSATEREPQEQYF
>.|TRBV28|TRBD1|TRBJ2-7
TGTGCCAGCAGTCCAGGGGGCAACTGGGACGAGCAGTACTTC
CASSPGGNWDEQYF
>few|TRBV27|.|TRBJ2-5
TGTGCCAGCAGTTTATCCCAAGTGGAGACCCAGTACTTC
CASSLSQVETQYF
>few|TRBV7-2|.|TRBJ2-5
TGTGCCAGCAGCTCCCAAGGAAGGGGCCAAGAGACCCAGTACTTC
CASSSQGRGQETQYF
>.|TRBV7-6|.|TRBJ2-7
TGTGCCAGCAGCTTAGCAACCTGGGAGGACGAGCAGTACTTC
CASSLATWEDEQYF
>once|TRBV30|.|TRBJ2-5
TGTGCCCGGAGAGGGCAAGAGACCCAGTACTTC
CARRGQETQYF
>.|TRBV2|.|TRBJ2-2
TGTGCCAGCAGAAAAGAGGTCACCGGGGAGCTGTTTTTT
CASRKEVTGELFF
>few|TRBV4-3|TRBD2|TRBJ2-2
TGCGCCAGCCAACTAGCGGGCAACACCGGGGAGCTGTTTTTT
CASQLAGNTGELFF
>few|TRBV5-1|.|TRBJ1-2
TGCGCCAGCAGCTTATCGCTCGGACCGTATGGCTACACCTTC
CASSLSLGPYGYTF
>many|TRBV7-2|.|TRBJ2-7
TGTGCCAGCAGCTACGACGCCTACGAGCAGTACTTC
CASSYDAYEQYF
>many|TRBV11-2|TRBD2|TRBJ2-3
TGTGCCAGCAGGTTAGCGGGAGCGAGCACAGATACGCAGTATTTT
CASRLAGASTDTQYF
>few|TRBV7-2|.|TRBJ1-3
TGTGCCAGCAGCTTGCAGGCAGTGGGAAACACCATATATTTT
CASSLQAVGNTIYF
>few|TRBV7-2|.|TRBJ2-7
TGTGCCAGCAACCCCGGGCAGCCCTACGAGCAGTACTTC
CASNPGQPYEQYF
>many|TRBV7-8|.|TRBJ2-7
TGTGCCAGCAGCTTAGTTCGGGGTTACGAGCAGTACTTC
CASSLVRGYEQYF
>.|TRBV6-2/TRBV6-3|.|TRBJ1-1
TGTGCCAGCAGTTTAATCCCCGGGACGGCGAACACTGAAGCTTTCTTT
CASSLIPGTANTEAFF
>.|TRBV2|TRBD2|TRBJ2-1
TGTGCCAGCAGCGAAAAACTAGCGGGAGGGAATGAGCAGTTCTTC
CASSEKLAGGNEQFF
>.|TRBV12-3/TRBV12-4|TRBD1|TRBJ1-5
TGTGCCAGCAGTCCCGGGACAGGGAACAATCAGCCCCAGCATTTT
CASSPGTGNNQPQHF
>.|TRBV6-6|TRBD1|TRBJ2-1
TGTGCCAGCGGAAAACAGGGGGCATATGAGCAGTTCTTC
CASGKQGAYEQFF
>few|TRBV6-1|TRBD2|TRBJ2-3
TGTGCCAGCACCCAGGGTCGGACTAGGGGCACAGATACGCAGTATTTT
CASTQGRTRGTDTQYF
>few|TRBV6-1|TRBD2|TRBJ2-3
TGTGCCAGCAGTGAAAGCGGGGCGAGTACGCAGTATTTT
CASSESGASTQYF
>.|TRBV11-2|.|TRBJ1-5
TGTGCCAGCAGCTTTCACGAAAGTGGGCCCCAGCATTTT
CASSFHESGPQHF
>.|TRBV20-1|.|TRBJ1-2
TGCAGTGCTAGAGAAGGGGGGTATGGCTACACCTTC
CSAREGGYGYTF
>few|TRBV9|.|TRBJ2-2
TGTGCCAGCAGCGTAGAGGTTGGGTCCGGGGAGCTGTTTTTT
CASSVEVGSGELFF
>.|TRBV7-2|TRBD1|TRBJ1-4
TGTGCCAGCAGCTTCTTCCAGGGGGCAAGAGGAGAAAAACTGTTTTTT
CASSFFQGARGEKLFF
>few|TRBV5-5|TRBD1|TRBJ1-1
TGTGCCAGCAGCCCACCGGGACAGATCCCCCCTGCGGCTTTCTTT
CASSPPGQIPPAAFF
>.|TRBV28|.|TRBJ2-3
TGTGCCACCACCGACCCAGGAGTCTATACGCAGTATTTT
CATTDPGVYTQYF
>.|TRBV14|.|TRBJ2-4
TGTGCCAGCAGCCAAAGAACAGGGTATCAAAACATTCAGTACTTC
CASSQRTGYQNIQYF
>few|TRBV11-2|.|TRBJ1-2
TGTGCCAGCAGGTACCTCGGGACGCAAGCACCTCCTAACTATGGCTACACCTTC
CASRYLGTQAPPNYGYTF
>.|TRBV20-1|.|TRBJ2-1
TGCAGTGCTAGAGATCCCCGGGCGGCAGGGGATTACAATGAGCAGTTCTTC
CSARDPRAAGDYNEQFF
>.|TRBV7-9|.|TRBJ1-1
TGTGCCAGCAGCTTAGAGGCAGGGCCAAGGGGGACTGAAGCTTTCTTT
CASSLEAGPRGTEAFF
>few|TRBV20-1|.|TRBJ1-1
TGCAGTGCCCCCCGGGGGGCGAGCACTGAAGCTTTCTTT
CSAPRGASTEAFF
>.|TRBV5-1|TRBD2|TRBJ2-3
TGCGCCAGCAGCGTCACTAGCGGGTTGGCAGATACGCAGTATTTT
CASSVTSGLADTQYF
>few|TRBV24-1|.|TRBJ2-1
TGTGCCACCGTCGGCGGAGGGTACAATGAGCAGTTCTTC
CATVGGGYNEQFF
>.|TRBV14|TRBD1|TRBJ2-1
TGTGCCAGCAGCCAAGTAGGGGGCAGGGATGAGCAGTTCTTC
CASSQVGGRDEQFF
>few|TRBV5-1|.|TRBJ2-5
TGCGCCAGCAGCGGAGGGACAGAGCAAGAGACCCAGTACTTC
CASSGGTEQETQYF
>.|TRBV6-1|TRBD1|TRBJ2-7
TGTGCCAGCAGGTTTGGACAGGGTAGCGAGCAGTACTTC
CASRFGQGSEQYF
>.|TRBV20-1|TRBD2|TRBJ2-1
TGCTGTGCTAGAGGTAGCGGGGGAGGTTTCTACAATGAGCAGTTCTTC
CCARGSGGGFYNEQFF
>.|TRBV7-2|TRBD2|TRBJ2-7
TGTGCCAGCAGCTTAGTGAGCGGGAACGAGCAGTACTTC
CASSLVSGNEQYF
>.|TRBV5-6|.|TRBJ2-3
TGTGCCAGCAGCCCCGACCCGGGTCGCAGTGCAGATACGCAGTATTTT
CASSPDPGRSADTQYF
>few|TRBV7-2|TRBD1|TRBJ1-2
TGTGCCAGCAGCCCACGGACAGGGGATTGGGGCTACACCTTC
CASSPRTGDWGYTF